The rows below give T cell receptor beta chains drawn from one sample of a study of OX40 agonist ivuxolimab in advanced cancers. Profiled with immunoSEQ multiplex PCR; TCRdb holds only in-frame clones, not every one. Of approximately 80,000 clones listed, about 90% are singletons. Material: CD4+ or CD8+ T cells sorted from blood, obtained in a trial of the OX40 agonist ivuxolimab. The receptors originated from an adult with an advanced solid tumor such as melanoma, head and neck, liver or kidney cancer. The CDR3 runs from the conserved cysteine through the conserved F or W. The D gene is left open where the match is weak. Size tells how often a clone was seen (once, few, many) or the class of an expanded clone, and some rows leave it out.

TRBV4-2	.	TRBJ2-1	.	TGTGCCAGCAGCCAAGGATCGGAGAGCTCCTACAATGAGCAGTTCTTC	CASSQGSESSYNEQFF
TRBV9	.	TRBJ2-1	TRBD2	TGTGCCAGCAGCGTAGGTGGGGGGGTGTACAATGAGCAGTTCTTC	CASSVGGGVYNEQFF
TRBV15	.	TRBJ2-3	.	TGTGCCACCAGCAGGGAGACGGTTCCCGGGGATACGCAGTATTTT	CATSRETVPGDTQYF
TRBV2	.	TRBJ1-5	TRBD1	TGTGCCAGCAGGGTGACAGGGTTTCAGCCCCAGCATTTT	CASRVTGFQPQHF
TRBV28	.	TRBJ1-2	.	TGTGCCAGCACGGGGGGCTATGGCTACACCTTC	CASTGGYGYTF
TRBV19	.	TRBJ2-4	TRBD2	TGTGCCAGTAGTATCGGTGGCGGGGGGCACGAAAACATTCAGTACTTC	CASSIGGGGHENIQYF
TRBV5-1	once	TRBJ2-1	TRBD2	TGCGCCAGCAGCTTGTTGCCTCTTGGGACTAGCGGGATAGGTGAGCAGTTCTTC	CASSLLPLGTSGIGEQFF
TRBV5-3	.	TRBJ2-4	.	TGTGCCAGAACCTCACAGAGACAAAAAAACATTCAGTACTTC	CARTSQRQKNIQYF
TRBV4-1	.	TRBJ2-7	.	TGCGCCAGCAGCCCAACCTTGGAGGGTTCCACCTACGAGCAGTACTTC	CASSPTLEGSTYEQYF
TRBV28	.	TRBJ1-5	TRBD1	TGTGCCAGCAGTTTAGGGGACAGGGCTAGCAATCAGCCCCAGCATTTT	CASSLGDRASNQPQHF
TRBV11-3	.	TRBJ1-5	.	TGTGCCAGCAGCCTAGAGCGTCGAGGGAAAGACAAGCTCAATCAGCCCCAGCATTTT	CASSLERRGKDKLNQPQHF
TRBV25-1	.	TRBJ1-4	.	TGTGCCAGCAGACGGGACATCAGGAAACTGTTTTTT	CASRRDIRKLFF
TRBV2	.	TRBJ1-5	.	TGTGCCAGCAGTGAAGGCGGCCCCAATCAGCCCCAGCATTTT	CASSEGGPNQPQHF
TRBV11-1	.	TRBJ2-3	.	TGTGCCAGCAGCTTCCTAAGCACAGATACGCAGTATTTT	CASSFLSTDTQYF
TRBV19	once	TRBJ1-2	.	TGTGCCAGTAGTCCGGCAGGAGCTAACTATGGCTACACCTTC	CASSPAGANYGYTF
TRBV10-3	.	TRBJ2-7	.	TGTGCCATCAGTGAAACGAAGGCCCTGGAGCAGTACTTC	CAISETKALEQYF
TRBV27	.	TRBJ2-4	.	TGTGCCAGCAGTTTAACCAGCTTAACCAAAAACATTCAGTACTTC	CASSLTSLTKNIQYF
TRBV7-8	.	TRBJ1-3	.	TGTGCCAGCAGCTTAGAAGAGGTTTCTGGAAACACCATATATTTT	CASSLEEVSGNTIYF
TRBV28	.	TRBJ1-5	TRBD1	TGTGCCAGCAGTTTACAGACAGGGGAGGCGCCCCAGCATTTT	CASSLQTGEAPQHF
TRBV30	.	TRBJ2-1	.	TGTGCCTGGAGTGTAGGAGGGCGCAATGAGCAGTTCTTC	CAWSVGGRNEQFF
TRBV28	.	TRBJ2-7	.	TGTGCCAGCAGTTTAACCACCGACGCGACCTACGAGCAGTACTTC	CASSLTTDATYEQYF
TRBV10-3	.	TRBJ2-1	TRBD1	TGTGCCATCAGCATATCACAGGGGGCTGGGAATGAGCAGTTCTTC	CAISISQGAGNEQFF
TRBV27	.	TRBJ1-2	.	TGTGCCAGCAGTTTATGGGCAGGAATTCGTTCCGGCTACACCTTC	CASSLWAGIRSGYTF
TRBV28	once	TRBJ1-5	.	TGTGCCAGCAGTTCCCTGGCAAACAATCAGCCCCAGCATTTT	CASSSLANNQPQHF
TRBV28	.	TRBJ2-1	TRBD2	TGTGCCGGATCACTAGCGGGGGGATACAATGAGCAGTTCTTC	CAGSLAGGYNEQFF
TRBV5-6	.	TRBJ1-2	.	TGTGCCAGCAGAGATGTAGGGACCTCTGGCTACACCTTC	CASRDVGTSGYTF
TRBV6-5	.	TRBJ2-1	.	TGTGCCAGCGGATTTTCCTACAATGAGCAGTTCTTC	CASGFSYNEQFF
TRBV4-2	.	TRBJ1-6	.	TGTGCCTCCGGGGGCCCCTATAATTCACCCCTCCACTTT	CASGGPYNSPLHF
TRBV6-6	.	TRBJ1-2	TRBD1	TGTGCCAGCAGCCAGGGGGATGGCTACACCTTC	CASSQGDGYTF
TRBV28	.	TRBJ1-1	.	TGTGCCAGCAGACCTTATATGAACACTGAAGCTTTCTTT	CASRPYMNTEAFF
TRBV6-5	.	TRBJ2-1	.	TGTGCCAGCACCCAGGGGGGCAATGAGCAGTTCTTC	CASTQGGNEQFF
TRBV5-5	.	TRBJ1-1	.	TGTGCCAGCAGCTTGGGGGGGAACACTGAAGCTTTCTTT	CASSLGGNTEAFF
TRBV27	.	TRBJ2-1	TRBD2	TGTGCCAGCAGTTTCTACGGCAGCCAGCGGGAGAATTTGCAGAATGAGCAGTTCTTC	CASSFYGSQRENLQNEQFF
TRBV30	.	TRBJ2-1	.	TGTGCCTGGAGTTGGGGGGAATCCTACAATGAGCAGTTCTTC	CAWSWGESYNEQFF
TRBV4-3	.	TRBJ1-5	.	TGCGCCAGCAGCCAAGAGGTGAGTCACCCCGATCAGCCCCAGCATTTT	CASSQEVSHPDQPQHF
TRBV4-1	.	TRBJ1-1	.	TGCGCCAGCAGCCAAGCCCCCGGGATGAACACTGAAGCTTTCTTT	CASSQAPGMNTEAFF
TRBV9	few	TRBJ2-2	.	TGTGCCAGCAGCGTAGACATAACCGGGGAGCTGTTTTTT	CASSVDITGELFF
TRBV9	.	TRBJ2-3	.	TGTGCCAGCAGCGCCCTCCGGGACCTCACAGATACGCAGTATTTT	CASSALRDLTDTQYF
TRBV28	.	TRBJ2-7	TRBD1	TGTGCCAGCAAGATGGACAGGGAAGGAGGTTACGAGCAGTACTTC	CASKMDREGGYEQYF
TRBV6-5	.	TRBJ2-1	.	TGTGCCAGCAGCTATCGGGCCAGCGACAATGAGCAGTTCTTC	CASSYRASDNEQFF
TRBV6-5	.	TRBJ2-3	.	TGTGCCAGCAGCCCTGACACTCCCACAGATACGCAGTATTTT	CASSPDTPTDTQYF
TRBV7-9	.	TRBJ2-7	TRBD1	TGTGCCAGCAGCCACTGGGACAGACCCTACGAGCAGTACTTC	CASSHWDRPYEQYF
TRBV28	.	TRBJ1-5	.	TGTGCCAGCAGTTTTTTTGACAGAAATCAGCCCCAGCATTTT	CASSFFDRNQPQHF